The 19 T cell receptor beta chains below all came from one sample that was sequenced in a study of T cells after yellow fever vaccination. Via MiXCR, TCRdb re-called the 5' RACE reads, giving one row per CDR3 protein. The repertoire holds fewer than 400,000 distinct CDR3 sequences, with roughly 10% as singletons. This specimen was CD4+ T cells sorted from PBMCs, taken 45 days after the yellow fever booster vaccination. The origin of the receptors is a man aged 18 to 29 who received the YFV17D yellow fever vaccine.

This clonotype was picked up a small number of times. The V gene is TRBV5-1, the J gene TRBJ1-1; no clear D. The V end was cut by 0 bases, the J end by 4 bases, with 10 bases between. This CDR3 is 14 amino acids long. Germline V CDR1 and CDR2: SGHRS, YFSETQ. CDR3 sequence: CASSLDAGGTEAFF. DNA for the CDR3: TGCGCCAGCAGCTTGGATGCCGGCGGCACTGAAGCTTTCTTT.

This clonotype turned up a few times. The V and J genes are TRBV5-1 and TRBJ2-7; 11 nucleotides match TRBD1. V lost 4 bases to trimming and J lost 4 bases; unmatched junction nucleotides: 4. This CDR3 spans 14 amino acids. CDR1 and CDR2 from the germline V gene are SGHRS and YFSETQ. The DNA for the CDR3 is TGCGCCAGCAGCCCGGACAGGGGGCTGTACGAGCAGTACTTC. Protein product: CASSPDRGLYEQYF.

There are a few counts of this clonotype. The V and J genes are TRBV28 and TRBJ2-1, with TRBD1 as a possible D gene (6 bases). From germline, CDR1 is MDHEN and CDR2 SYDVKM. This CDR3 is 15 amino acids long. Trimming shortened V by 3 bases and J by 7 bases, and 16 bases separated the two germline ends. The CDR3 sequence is CASSFAGVTVNEQFF. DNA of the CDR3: TGTGCCAGCAGTTTTGCAGGGGTTACGGTAAATGAGCAGTTCTTC.

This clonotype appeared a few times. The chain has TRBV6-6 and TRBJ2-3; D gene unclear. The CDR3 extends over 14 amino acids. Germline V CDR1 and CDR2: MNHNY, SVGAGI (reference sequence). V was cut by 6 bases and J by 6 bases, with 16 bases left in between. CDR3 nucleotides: TGTGCCAGCAGCCAAAAATACAGCGAGGATACGCAGTATTTT. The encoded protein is CASSQKYSEDTQYF.

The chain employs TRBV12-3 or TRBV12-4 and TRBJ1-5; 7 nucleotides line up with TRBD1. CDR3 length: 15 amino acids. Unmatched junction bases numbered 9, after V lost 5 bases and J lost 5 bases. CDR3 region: CASSPRQGPYQPQHF. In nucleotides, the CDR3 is TGTGCCAGCAGTCCCCGACAGGGTCCTTATCAGCCCCAGCATTTT.

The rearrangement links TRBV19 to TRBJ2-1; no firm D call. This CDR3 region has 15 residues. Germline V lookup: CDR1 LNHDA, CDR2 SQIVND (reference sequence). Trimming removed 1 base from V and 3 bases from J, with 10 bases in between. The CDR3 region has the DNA TGTGCCAGTAGTATAGTATTGGGCAGCTACAATGAGCAGTTCTTC. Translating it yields CASSIVLGSYNEQFF.

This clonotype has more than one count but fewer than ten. The CDR3 loop is CASSGMGDSPLHF. In DNA, the CDR3 is TGTGCCAGCAGTGGGATGGGGGATTCACCCCTCCACTTT. The V and J genes are TRBV12-3 or TRBV12-4 and TRBJ1-6, with D possibly being TRBD1 (5 bases). V lost 5 bases, J lost 8 bases, and 10 bases lay in between. The CDR3 totals 13 residues.

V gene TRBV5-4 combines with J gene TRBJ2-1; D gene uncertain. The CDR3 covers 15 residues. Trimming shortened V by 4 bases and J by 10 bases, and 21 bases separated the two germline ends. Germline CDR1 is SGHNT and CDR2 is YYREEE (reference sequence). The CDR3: CASSPEAVATGEQFF. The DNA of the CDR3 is TGTGCCAGCAGCCCCGAGGCGGTAGCAACTGGGGAGCAGTTCTTC.

The CDR3 DNA follows: TGCAGTGCTAGAGATGGGGTAGCGTGGACAGATACGCAGTATTTT. Translating gives CSARDGVAWTDTQYF. This chain links TRBV20-1 with TRBJ2-3; D is possibly TRBD2 (5 bases). From germline, CDR1 is DFQATT and CDR2 SNEGSKA (reference sequence). There are 15 residues in the CDR3. V was trimmed by 0 bases and J by 3 bases, leaving 13 bases between them.

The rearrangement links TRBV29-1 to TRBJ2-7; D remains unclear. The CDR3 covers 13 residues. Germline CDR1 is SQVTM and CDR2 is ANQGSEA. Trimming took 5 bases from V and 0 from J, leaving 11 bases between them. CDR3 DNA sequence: TGCAGCGTTTCCTACGGAGCCTCCTACGAGCAGTACTTC. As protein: CSVSYGASYEQYF.

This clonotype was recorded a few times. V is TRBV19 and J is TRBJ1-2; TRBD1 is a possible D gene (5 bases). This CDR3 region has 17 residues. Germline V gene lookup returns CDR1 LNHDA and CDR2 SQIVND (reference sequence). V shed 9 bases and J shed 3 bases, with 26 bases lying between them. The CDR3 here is CASRAPGPTGLDYGYTF. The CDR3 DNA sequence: TGTGCCAGCCGAGCCCCGGGGCCCACTGGCCTGGACTATGGCTACACCTTC.

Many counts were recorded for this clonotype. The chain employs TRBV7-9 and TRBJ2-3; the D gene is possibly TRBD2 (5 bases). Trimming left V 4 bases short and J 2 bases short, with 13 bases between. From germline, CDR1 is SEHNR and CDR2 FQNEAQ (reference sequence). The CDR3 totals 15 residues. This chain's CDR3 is CASSSSGVNTDTQYF. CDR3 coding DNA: TGTGCCAGCAGCTCCTCCGGGGTGAACACAGATACGCAGTATTTT.

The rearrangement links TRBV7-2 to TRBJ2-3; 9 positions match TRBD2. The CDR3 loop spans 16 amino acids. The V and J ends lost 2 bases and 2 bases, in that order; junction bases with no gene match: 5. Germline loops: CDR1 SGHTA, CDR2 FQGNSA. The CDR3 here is CASSLRSSGATDTQYF. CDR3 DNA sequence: TGTGCCAGCAGCTTAAGGTCTAGCGGGGCCACAGATACGCAGTATTTT. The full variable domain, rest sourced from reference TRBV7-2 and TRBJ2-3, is GAGVSQSPSNKVTEKGKDVELRCDPISGHTALYWYRQSLGQGLEFLIYFQGNSAPDKSGLPSDRFSAERTGGSVSTLTIQRTQQEDSAVYLCASSLRSSGATDTQYFGPGTRLTVL.

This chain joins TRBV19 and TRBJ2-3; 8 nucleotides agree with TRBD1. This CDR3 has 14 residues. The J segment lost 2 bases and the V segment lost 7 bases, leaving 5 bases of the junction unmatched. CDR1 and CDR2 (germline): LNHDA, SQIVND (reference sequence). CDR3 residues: CASTEDRATDTQYF. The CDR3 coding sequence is TGTGCCAGTACCGAGGACAGGGCCACAGATACGCAGTATTTT.

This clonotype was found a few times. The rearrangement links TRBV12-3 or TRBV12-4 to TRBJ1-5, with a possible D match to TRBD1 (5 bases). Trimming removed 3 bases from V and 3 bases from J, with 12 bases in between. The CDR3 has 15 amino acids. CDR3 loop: CASSFNAGSNQPQHF. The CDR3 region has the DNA TGTGCCAGCAGTTTTAACGCAGGGTCCAATCAGCCCCAGCATTTT.

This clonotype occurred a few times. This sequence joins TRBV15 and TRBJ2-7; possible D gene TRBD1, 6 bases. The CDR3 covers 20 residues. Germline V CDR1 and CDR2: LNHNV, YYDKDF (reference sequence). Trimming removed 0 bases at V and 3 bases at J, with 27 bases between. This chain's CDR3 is CATSRDPRGRVTSLSYEQYF. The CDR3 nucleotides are TGTGCCACCAGCAGAGATCCCAGGGGTCGGGTCACCTCATTGAGCTACGAGCAGTACTTC.

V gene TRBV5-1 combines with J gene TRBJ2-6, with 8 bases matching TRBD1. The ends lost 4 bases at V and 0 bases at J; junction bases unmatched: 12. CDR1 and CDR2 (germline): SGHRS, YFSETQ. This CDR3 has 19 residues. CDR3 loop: CASSRLEGQGLSGANVLTF. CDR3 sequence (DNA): TGCGCCAGCAGCCGTCTTGAAGGACAGGGCCTCTCTGGGGCCAACGTCCTGACTTTC. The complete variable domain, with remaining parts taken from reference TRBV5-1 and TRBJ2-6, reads KAGVTQTPRYLIKTRGQQVTLSCSPISGHRSVSWYQQTPGQGLQFLFEYFSETQRNKGNFPGRFSGRQFSNSRSEMNVSTLELGDSALYLCASSRLEGQGLSGANVLTFGAGSRLTVL.

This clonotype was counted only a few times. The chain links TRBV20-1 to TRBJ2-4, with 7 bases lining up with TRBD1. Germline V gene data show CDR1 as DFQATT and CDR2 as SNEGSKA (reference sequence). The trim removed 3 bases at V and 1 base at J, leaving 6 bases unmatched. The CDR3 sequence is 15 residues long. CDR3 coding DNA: TGCAGTGCTAGGCGGCAGGGGGTTGCCAAAAACATTCAGTACTTC. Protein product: CSARRQGVAKNIQYF.

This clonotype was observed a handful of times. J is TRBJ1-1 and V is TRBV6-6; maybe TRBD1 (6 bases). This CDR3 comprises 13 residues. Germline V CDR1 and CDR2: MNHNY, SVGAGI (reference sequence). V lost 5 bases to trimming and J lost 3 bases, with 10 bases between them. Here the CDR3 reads CASSARQDTEAFF. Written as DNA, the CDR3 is TGTGCCAGCAGTGCGAGACAGGACACTGAAGCTTTCTTT.